This T cell receptor (beta chain) was observed in a study of identical twins. The V end lost 3 bases, the J end lost 6 bases, and 12 bases lay between the germline ends. The germline V gene has CDR1 DFQATT and CDR2 SNEGSKA (reference sequence). The CDR3 loop spans 12 amino acids. TCRdb re-called the 5' RACE reads through MiXCR, storing one row per CDR3 protein. The sample has 1.5 million to 2 million distinct CDR3 sequences; around a third are singletons. The genes are TRBV20-1 and TRBJ2-7; D unresolved. The receptor was isolated from a newborn girl in good health. The source material was cord blood. In nucleotides, the CDR3 is TGCAGTGCTAGCCCTAACTCTGCCGAGCAGTACTTC. Translated, it gives CSASPNSAEQYF.